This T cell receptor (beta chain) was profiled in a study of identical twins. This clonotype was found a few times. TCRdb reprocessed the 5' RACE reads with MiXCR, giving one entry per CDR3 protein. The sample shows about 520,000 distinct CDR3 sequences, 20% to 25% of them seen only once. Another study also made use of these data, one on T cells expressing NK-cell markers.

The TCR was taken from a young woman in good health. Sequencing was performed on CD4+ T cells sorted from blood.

The CDR3 DNA reads as TGTGCCAGCAGCCCGCGGGGTCGCACAGATACGCAGTATTTT. Encoded protein: CASSPRGRTDTQYF. V is TRBV7-3 and J is TRBJ2-3, with a weak D call TRBD2 (6 bases). Looked up from germline, CDR1 is SGHTA and CDR2 is FQGTGA. This CDR3 comprises 14 residues. Trimming took off 5 bases at V and 1 base at J, with 10 bases between the two ends.